Shown below are 15 T cell receptor beta chains from a single sample sequenced in a study of naive and memory T cell subsets. TCR cDNA received a 3' ligated oligonucleotide that carried a UMI. Ligated cDNA underwent four rounds of PCR with nested alpha and beta constant region primers and SP2. TCRdb reanalysed the 5' RACE reads using MiXCR and keeps one entry per CDR3 protein. The profile shows about 62,000 distinct CDR3 sequences, approximately 8.5% of them singletons. The receptors come from a female donor in good health.

At least ten counts were recorded for this clonotype. The rearrangement links TRBV7-9 to TRBJ1-2, with TRBD1 matching 9 bases. V lost 10 bases, J lost 7 bases, and 4 bases stayed unmatched. Germline V gene data show CDR1 as SEHNR and CDR2 as FQNEAQ (reference sequence). This CDR3 region has 11 residues. CDR3 region: CATTGQGGYTF. DNA for the CDR3: TGTGCCACCACGGGACAGGGTGGCTACACCTTC. Drawing the rest from reference TRBV7-9 and TRBJ1-2, the complete variable domain is DTGVSQNPRHKITKRGQNVTFRCDPISEHNRLYWYRQTLGQGPEFLTYFQNEAQLEKSRLLSDRFSAERPKGSFSTLEIQRTEQGDSAMYLCATTGQGGYTFGSGTRLTVV.

This clonotype has just a few counts. The rearrangement uses TRBV20-1 and TRBJ2-6, with D perhaps given as TRBD1 or TRBD2 (5 bases each). Germline V gives CDR1 DFQATT, CDR2 SNEGSKA (reference sequence). With 2 bases removed from V and 0 bases from J, the gap between germline ends came to 14 bases. This CDR3 is built from 17 residues. CDR3 sequence reads: CSARRGAFSSGANVLTF. Written as DNA, the CDR3 is TGCAGTGCTAGAAGAGGGGCCTTTTCCTCTGGGGCCAACGTCCTGACTTTC.

This chain joins TRBV28 and TRBJ1-6; the D is unclear. With 5 bases removed from V and 9 bases from J, the gap between germline ends came to 11 bases. The CDR3 is 13 amino acids. Germline CDR1 and CDR2: MDHEN and SYDVKM. CDR3 amino acids: CASSDSASSPLHF. CDR3 coding DNA: TGTGCCAGCAGTGACTCGGCTAGTTCACCCCTCCACTTT.

This clonotype was counted at least ten times. The chain employs TRBV6-5 and TRBJ1-1; possible D gene TRBD1, 6 bases. Germline loops: CDR1 MNHEY, CDR2 SVGAGI. V lost 6 bases, J lost 11 bases, and 19 bases lay in between. The CDR3 runs to 13 residues. The CDR3 coding sequence is TGTGCCAGCAGACCCCGAGGGCTCCAGGGGGCTTTCTTT. Residues: CASRPRGLQGAFF.

In its sample, this clonotype was seen many times. The CDR3 bases are TGTGCCAGCAGTTTAGTCCCGAGGAACACTGAAGCTTTCTTT. Protein: CASSLVPRNTEAFF. The genes are TRBV27 and TRBJ1-1; D not resolved. V gave up 2 bases and J gave up 1 base, with 8 bases separating them. The CDR3 sequence is 14 residues long. The germline CDR1 and CDR2 sequences are MNHEY and SMNVEV (reference sequence).

The chain is built from TRBV6-6 and TRBJ1-1; a weak D match, TRBD1 (6 bases). V lost 6 bases, J lost 1 base, and 6 bases lay in between. Germline V CDR1 and CDR2: MNHNY, SVGAGI (reference sequence). CDR3 length: 12 residues. CDR3 DNA: TGTGCCAGCAGACAGGGGAACACTGAAGCTTTCTTT. Translation: CASRQGNTEAFF.

The V gene is TRBV7-2, the J gene TRBJ2-7; 7 nucleotides match TRBD1. This CDR3 spans 13 amino acids. Trimming removed 5 bases from V and 9 bases from J; junction bases left unmatched: 10. Germline CDR1 reads SGHTA; CDR2 reads FQGNSA. CDR3 sequence reads: CASSRDSSFGQYF. The CDR3 nucleotides are TGTGCCAGCAGCCGGGACAGCTCGTTTGGGCAGTACTTC.

This clonotype was seen at least ten times. The chain combines TRBV5-4 with TRBJ2-3, with TRBD2 identical over 11 bases. V shed 4 bases and J 0 bases; nucleotides not matched to a gene: 4. Per germline, CDR1 SGHNT and CDR2 YYREEE (reference sequence). There are 16 residues in the CDR3. The CDR3 protein is CASSDRLAGSTDTQYF. The CDR3 DNA reads as TGTGCCAGCAGCGACAGACTAGCGGGGAGCACAGATACGCAGTATTTT. Variable domain in full (rest from reference TRBV5-4 and TRBJ2-3): ETGVTQSPTHLIKTRGQQVTLRCSSQSGHNTVSWYQQALGQGPQFIFQYYREEENGRGNFPPRFSGLQFPNYSSELNVNALELDDSALYLCASSDRLAGSTDTQYFGPGTRLTVL.

V gene TRBV28 combines with J gene TRBJ1-1; D might be TRBD1 (6 bases). Trimming stripped 1 base from V and 1 base from J, with 10 bases between. CDR3 length equals 15 residues. Germline values: CDR1 MDHEN, CDR2 SYDVKM. The CDR3 DNA reads as TGTGCCAGCAGTTTATTGGACAGCCAGAACACTGAAGCTTTCTTT. Encoded protein: CASSLLDSQNTEAFF.

This clonotype was counted ten times or more. The chain employs TRBV7-2 and TRBJ2-2; a possible D gene is TRBD1 (6 bases). Germline-derived CDR1 and CDR2 are SGHTA and FQGNSA. The V gene lost 7 bases and the J gene lost 6 bases, with 21 bases spanning the gap. CDR3 length equals 16 residues. The CDR3 nucleotides are TGTGCCAGCACCGCTACCGGGACAAGGGGGTCCGGGGAGCTGTTTTTT. It is translated as CASTATGTRGSGELFF.

The chain combines TRBV6-5 with TRBJ1-1; D is perhaps TRBD1 (5 bases). Germline-derived CDR1 and CDR2 are MNHEY and SVGAGI. V dropped 2 bases and J dropped 7 bases, with 17 bases sitting between them. The CDR3 runs 15 residues. CDR3 sequence reads: CASSYGWPGQGEAFF. The CDR3 DNA reads as TGTGCCAGCAGTTACGGGTGGCCAGGTCAGGGTGAAGCTTTCTTT.

This clonotype occurred many times. V and J are TRBV28 and TRBJ1-4, with D hard to call. The germline gives CDR1 MDHEN, CDR2 SYDVKM. The CDR3 spans 16 residues. V gave up 5 bases and J gave up 0 bases, with 13 bases separating them. The CDR3 reads CASSPIYTATNEKLFF. Here the CDR3 DNA reads TGTGCCAGCAGTCCCATCTACACTGCAACTAATGAAAAACTGTTTTTT. Looking up the rest from reference TRBV28 and TRBJ1-4 gives the full variable domain: DVKVTQSSRYLVKRTGEKVFLECVQDMDHENMFWYRQDPGLGLRLIYFSYDVKMKEKGDIPEGYSVSREKKERFSLILESASTNQTSMYLCASSPIYTATNEKLFFGSGTQLSVL.

At least ten counts were recorded for this clonotype. The chain employs TRBV7-2 and TRBJ2-3, with TRBD2 as a possible D gene (7 bases). CDR1 is SGHTA, CDR2 FQGNSA, per germline. CDR3 size: 19 residues. V gave up 3 bases and J gave up 2 bases, with 24 bases separating them. The CDR3 is CASSFSGPAGGTHTDTQYF. The CDR3 DNA follows: TGTGCCAGCAGCTTTAGCGGGCCTGCCGGCGGGACACACACAGATACGCAGTATTTT.

This clonotype has at least ten counts. This rearrangement joins TRBV9 to TRBJ2-3; 11 nucleotides match TRBD1. CDR1 is SGDLS, CDR2 YYNGEE, per germline. The trim removed 0 bases at V and 6 bases at J, leaving 9 bases unmatched. This CDR3 contains 17 residues. This CDR3 reads CASSVGSRTGGSDTQYF. The CDR3 region has the DNA TGTGCCAGCAGCGTAGGGTCCAGGACAGGGGGCAGCGATACGCAGTATTTT.

This clonotype was counted ten times or more. The rearrangement uses TRBV29-1 and TRBJ1-1, with D possibly TRBD1 on 5 matching bases. CDR1 SQVTM and CDR2 ANQGSEA come from the germline V gene. V was clipped by 7 bases and J by 5 bases, with 17 bases between them. The CDR3 has 13 residues. This CDR3 is CSARWGSGTEAFF. DNA of the CDR3: TGCAGCGCAAGGTGGGGCTCAGGGACTGAAGCTTTCTTT.